Following are 24 T cell receptor beta chains from one sample sequenced in a study of T cells in narcolepsy. The protocol was immunoSEQ multiplex PCR, while the TCRdb copy is restricted to in-frame clones and leaves out a portion. The top ten hold 4% to 4.5% of the sample, which has about 22,000 clones, 81% seen once. Sequencing was carried out using memory (CD45RA-) CD4+ T cells from blood. The receptors stem from a human donor in good health.

This chain connects TRBV10-3 to TRBJ2-3; the D gene could be TRBD1 or TRBD2 (6 bases each). The CDR3 is made up of 14 amino acids. V lost 6 bases to trimming and J lost 3 bases, with 13 bases between them. Germline V gene lookup returns CDR1 ENHRY and CDR2 SYGVKD. The CDR3 DNA follows: TGTGCCATCAGACTCGGAGGGGGGACAGATACGCAGTATTTT. Translation: CAIRLGGGTDTQYF.

There are a few counts of this clone. The J gene is TRBJ2-7, the V gene TRBV7-9; D perhaps matches TRBD2 (6 bases). The CDR3 runs to 14 residues. V lost 7 bases to trimming and J lost 4 bases, with 17 bases between them. Germline values: CDR1 SEHNR, CDR2 FQNEAQ (reference sequence). The CDR3 protein is CASMIGGVEYEQYF. The CDR3 DNA reads TGTGCCAGCATGATCGGGGGAGTTGAGTACGAGCAGTACTTC.

V usage is TRBV11-2 and J usage is TRBJ2-5; D gene unclear. Germline V CDR1 and CDR2: SGHAT, FQNNGV. The V end was cut by 2 bases, the J end by 5 bases, with 12 bases between. This CDR3 contains 14 residues. The CDR3 spells CASSLSTPPETQYF. CDR3 nucleotide sequence: TGTGCCAGCAGCTTATCTACCCCTCCTGAGACCCAGTACTTC.

The V and J genes are TRBV9 and TRBJ1-3, with D hard to call. The V gene lost 0 bases and the J gene lost 0 bases, with 7 bases spanning the gap. CDR1 SGDLS and CDR2 YYNGEE come from the germline V gene. This CDR3 is 15 amino acids long. The CDR3 DNA reads as TGTGCCAGCAGCGTAGGGGTAAGCTCTGGAAACACCATATATTTT. Its protein product is CASSVGVSSGNTIYF.

The V call is TRBV10-3, the J call TRBJ1-2, with 8 nucleotides matching TRBD1. The CDR3 runs 13 residues. Trimming took 7 bases from V and 6 from J; bases not matched to a gene: 7. CDR1 and CDR2 from the germline V gene are ENHRY and SYGVKD. CDR3 amino acids: CAITQDRGNGYTF. CDR3 coding DNA: TGTGCCATCACCCAAGACAGGGGCAATGGCTACACCTTC.

The chain carries TRBV7-2 and TRBJ2-2; 9 bases are shared with TRBD1. In germline, CDR1 is SGHTA, CDR2 FQGNSA. The CDR3 runs to 15 residues. Trimming cost V 4 bases and J 1 base; bases outside gene matches: 1. The DNA for the CDR3 is TGTGCCAGCAGCTCGGGACAGGGGAACACCGGGGAGCTGTTTTTT. Protein sequence: CASSSGQGNTGELFF.

The chain is built from TRBV7-9 and TRBJ1-1, with unresolved D. The CDR3 runs to 14 residues. Germline lookup yields CDR1 SEHNR and CDR2 FQNEAQ (reference sequence). Trimming removed 1 base at V and 6 bases at J, with 12 bases between. The CDR3 coding sequence is TGTGCCAGCAGCTTAGAAACAGTTAGCCCTGAAGCTTTCTTT. Its translation: CASSLETVSPEAFF. The variable domain in full, with the rest retrieved from reference TRBV7-9 and TRBJ1-1, is DTGVSQNPRHKITKRGQNVTFRCDPISEHNRLYWYRQTLGQGPEFLTYFQNEAQLEKSRLLSDRFSAERPKGSFSTLEIQRTEQGDSAMYLCASSLETVSPEAFFGQGTRLTVV.

The chain has TRBV6-1 and TRBJ2-7; 7 positions match TRBD1. V lost 4 bases, J lost 5 bases, and 5 bases stayed unmatched. Germline CDR1 reads MNHNS; CDR2 reads SASEGT. This CDR3 is built from 13 residues. DNA of the CDR3: TGTGCCAGCAGTGCGACAGGGTTCCACGAGCAGTACTTC. Translated, it gives CASSATGFHEQYF.

The chain combines TRBV6-1 with TRBJ2-1; no clear D. Deletions cut 1 base from V and 3 bases from J, with 13 bases between. CDR1 and CDR2 from the germline V gene are MNHNS and SASEGT. The CDR3 spans 16 residues. The CDR3 is CASSEGVGRDYNEQFF. The CDR3 bases are TGTGCCAGCAGTGAAGGGGTCGGACGAGACTACAATGAGCAGTTCTTC.

This clone has just a few counts. The chain carries TRBV19 and TRBJ1-3; no clear D. CDR3 length: 13 amino acids. Trimming removed 6 bases from V and 0 bases from J, with 6 bases in between. Germline CDR1 LNHDA, CDR2 SQIVND (reference sequence). CDR3: CASRSSSGNTIYF. CDR3 bases: TGTGCCAGTAGGTCGAGCTCTGGAAACACCATATATTTT.

The chain carries TRBV4-1 and TRBJ1-3, with D possibly being TRBD1 (6 bases). V gave up 1 base and J gave up 4 bases, with 11 bases separating them. The CDR3 length is 15 residues. The germline V gene encodes CDR1 MGHRA and CDR2 YSYEKL. CDR3 residues: CASSQGGQGGNTIYF. The CDR3 DNA follows: TGCGCCAGCAGCCAAGGGGGGCAGGGCGGAAACACCATATATTTT.

A few counts support this clone. The chain couples TRBV6-6 to TRBJ1-5; a weak D match, TRBD1 (6 bases). Trimming removed 6 bases from V and 5 bases from J, with 14 bases in between. Germline CDR1 and CDR2: MNHNY and SVGAGI (reference sequence). The CDR3 contains 14 residues. The CDR3 DNA reads TGTGCCAGCAGCCGCCGGGGGCACCATCAGCCCCAGCATTTT. Translating it yields CASSRRGHHQPQHF.

This clone has more than one count but fewer than ten. This chain uses TRBV15 with TRBJ2-5; the match to TRBD1 covers 7 bases. Trimming removed 3 bases from V and 0 bases from J; junction bases left unmatched: 4. This CDR3 region has 15 residues. Germline CDR1 and CDR2: LNHNV and YYDKDF (reference sequence). The CDR3 spells CATSSPGTDQETQYF. The CDR3 DNA follows: TGTGCCACCAGCAGCCCGGGGACAGACCAAGAGACCCAGTACTTC.

This chain connects TRBV5-1 to TRBJ2-5, with a tentative D call TRBD2 (5 bases). V gave up 7 bases and J gave up 0 bases, with 7 bases separating them. The CDR3 length is 12 residues. The germline CDR1 and CDR2 sequences are SGHRS and YFSETQ. The CDR3 spells CASGEYQETQYF. CDR3 sequence (DNA): TGCGCCAGCGGGGAGTACCAAGAGACCCAGTACTTC.

CDR3 in amino acids: CASSQSGSGDSPLHF. As DNA, the CDR3 is TGTGCCAGCAGCCAATCGGGATCCGGGGATTCACCCCTCCACTTT. The chain carries TRBV14 and TRBJ1-6; no firm D call. Per the germline V gene, CDR1 is SGHDN and CDR2 is FVKESK. V lost 2 bases to trimming and J lost 8 bases, with 13 bases between them. The CDR3 runs to 15 residues.

This chain connects TRBV29-1 to TRBJ2-7; D uncertain. The V and J ends lost 4 bases and 0 bases respectively, with 7 bases between them. Germline V lookup: CDR1 SQVTM, CDR2 ANQGSEA. This CDR3 has 12 residues. The DNA of the CDR3 is TGCAGCGTTGGGTTTAACTCCTACGAGCAGTACTTC. It specifies CSVGFNSYEQYF.

This chain joins TRBV4-3 and TRBJ1-2; TRBD1 matches 8 bases. V trimming: 1 base; J trimming: 5 bases; junction bases outside the gene matches: 9. Germline CDR1 is LGHNA and CDR2 is YSLEER. The CDR3 totals 16 residues. DNA for the CDR3: TGCGCCAGCAGCCAAGCCGGGACAGGTACTCTATATGGCTACACCTTC. This encodes CASSQAGTGTLYGYTF.

This chain connects TRBV4-2 to TRBJ1-6; a weak D match, TRBD1 (6 bases). The V gene's germline CDR1 is LGHNA and CDR2 YNFKEQ. This CDR3 has 16 amino acids. V was trimmed by 0 bases and J by 14 bases, leaving 20 bases between them. CDR3 loop: CASSQDWRQSRGTLHF. The CDR3 region has the DNA TGTGCCAGCAGCCAAGATTGGCGTCAGAGCAGGGGTACCCTCCACTTT.

The chain couples TRBV5-8 to TRBJ2-2; D unclear. V lost 3 bases and J lost 0, with 6 bases in between. Germline-derived CDR1 and CDR2 are SGHTS and YDEGEE. There are 14 residues in the CDR3. The CDR3 DNA reads TGTGCCAGCAGCTGGTTAGCGAACACCGGGGAGCTGTTTTTT. Its protein product is CASSWLANTGELFF.

The chain recombines TRBV4-3 with TRBJ2-7, with TRBD1 matching over 7 bases. Germline values: CDR1 LGHNA, CDR2 YSLEER. V was clipped by 5 bases and J by 5 bases; unmatched bases: 6. The CDR3 is 13 amino acids. As DNA, the CDR3 is TGCGCCAGCAGCACCCGACAGGGCCACGAGCAGTACTTC. Translated, it gives CASSTRQGHEQYF.

V and J are TRBV9 and TRBJ2-3; 9 bases agree with TRBD2. CDR1 and CDR2 (germline): SGDLS, YYNGEE. The length of the CDR3 is 16 residues. Trimming removed 0 bases from V and 5 bases from J; junction bases left unmatched: 7. For the CDR3, the DNA is TGTGCCAGCAGCGTAGGAGTAGCGGGGGCGGGAGATACGCAGTATTTT. It yields the protein CASSVGVAGAGDTQYF.

This chain links TRBV7-6 with TRBJ2-7; perhaps TRBD2 as D (7 bases). V was shortened by 11 bases and J by 3 bases, with 26 bases between the two germline ends. CDR1 is SGHVS, CDR2 FNYEAQ, per germline. The CDR3 contains 16 residues. CDR3 sequence (DNA): TGTGCCCCAGCTCCGTCTCGGGGGGCAGTAAGCTACGAGCAGTACTTC. Residues: CAPAPSRGAVSYEQYF.

The rearrangement links TRBV7-8 to TRBJ1-4; the D gene is possibly TRBD1 (5 bases). Trimming removed 5 bases from V and 7 bases from J, with 20 bases in between. The CDR3 consists of 16 residues. CDR1 and CDR2 (germline): SGHVS, FQNEAQ. CDR3 sequence: CASSRGRGGDGEKLFF. CDR3 DNA sequence: TGTGCCAGCAGCAGGGGACGGGGCGGAGACGGTGAAAAACTGTTTTTT.

The J gene is TRBJ1-6, the V gene TRBV7-2, with 7 bases that match TRBD1. V lost 0 bases, J lost 7 bases, and 6 bases stayed unmatched. The CDR3 runs 16 residues. CDR1 is SGHTA, CDR2 FQGNSA, per germline. The CDR3 bases are TGTGCCAGCAGCTTAGCGGGGCCGGGACAGAATTCACCCCTCCACTTT. It yields the protein CASSLAGPGQNSPLHF.